This T cell receptor (beta chain) was obtained from a study of blood T cell repertoires in COVID-19. Study-wide context: T cells, B-cell-depleted T cells, or PBMCs supplied cDNA or gDNA.

CDR1 is KGHSH and CDR2 is LQKENI in the germline V gene. The length of the CDR3 is 13 residues. This clone came up once. The junction differs from germline at one of its ends, possibly a read error. In the original processing: How many nucleated cells were present was estimated from reference gene primer amplification. Repertoires were generated with immunoSEQ multiplex PCR, while TCRdb's copy carries only in-frame clones and drops some. Clone size and the V and J calls come from that table; the DNA yielded D and trimming. The sample has 35,000 to 40,000 clones; roughly 84% are singletons. The origin of this receptor is a man aged 45 to 65 with active or convalescent COVID-19. This sequence joins TRBV18 and TRBJ1-1; 7 bases line up with TRBD1. What was sequenced was peripheral blood. CDR3 loop: CASSAGQNPEAFF. The CDR3 DNA is TGTGCCAGCTCAGCGGGACAGAACCCTGAAGCTTTCTTT. The entire variable domain, with the rest obtained from reference TRBV18 and TRBJ1-1, is as follows: NAGVMQNPRHLVRRRGQEARLRCSPMKGHSHVYWYRQLPEEGLKFMVYLQKENIIDESGMPKERFSAEFPKEGPSILRIQQVVRGDSAAYFCASSAGQNPEAFFGQGTRLTVV.